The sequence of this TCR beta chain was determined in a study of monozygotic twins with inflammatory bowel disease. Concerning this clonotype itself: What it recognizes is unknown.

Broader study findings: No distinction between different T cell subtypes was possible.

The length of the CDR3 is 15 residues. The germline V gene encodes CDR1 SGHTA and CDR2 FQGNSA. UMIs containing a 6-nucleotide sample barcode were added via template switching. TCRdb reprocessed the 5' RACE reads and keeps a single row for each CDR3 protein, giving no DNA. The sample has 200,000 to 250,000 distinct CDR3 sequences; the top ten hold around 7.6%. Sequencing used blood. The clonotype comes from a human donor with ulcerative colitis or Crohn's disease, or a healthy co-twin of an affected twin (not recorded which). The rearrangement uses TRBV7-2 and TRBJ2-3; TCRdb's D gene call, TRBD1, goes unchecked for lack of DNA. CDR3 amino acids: CASSAGTVDTDTQYF.